This record looks at one T cell receptor beta chain sequence and its context. Its antigen is as yet unknown. This sample is part of a study of cytomegalovirus exposure and HLA in healthy donors. General observations from the study: It was confirmed in vitro that a few of the CMV-associated chains were specific for CMV antigens. TRBV6-2, TRBV6-3 and other indistinguishable V segments were excluded. In most subjects, TCR beta sequences reportedly gave accurate predictions of HLA-A and HLA-B alleles.

Per germline, CDR1 SNHLY and CDR2 FYNNEI. With 7 bases clipped from V and 5 bases from J, the junction kept 5 bases outside the gene matches. The length of the CDR3 is 13 residues. PCR used 60 Vbeta primers and 13 Jbeta primers. Here immunoSEQ multiplex PCR was the method, and the copy in TCRdb shows in-frame clones only, minus some. The repertoire has about 26,000 clones, just under 70% of them found once; the top ten carry about 4.2%. This clonotype originated in a woman aged 50 to 60 in good health and CMV-seronegative. The chain links TRBV2 to TRBJ2-7; TRBD1 aligns across 10 bases. What was sequenced was PBMCs. CDR3 protein: CASTPTGGHEQYF. The CDR3 DNA sequence: TGTGCCAGCACCCCGACAGGGGGCCACGAGCAGTACTTC. Variable domain in full (rest from reference TRBV2 and TRBJ2-7): EPEVTQTPSHQVTQMGQEVILRCVPISNHLYFYWYRQILGQKVEFLVSFYNNEISEKSEIFDDQFSVERPDGSNFTLKIRSTKLEDSAMYFCASTPTGGHEQYFGPGTRLTVT.